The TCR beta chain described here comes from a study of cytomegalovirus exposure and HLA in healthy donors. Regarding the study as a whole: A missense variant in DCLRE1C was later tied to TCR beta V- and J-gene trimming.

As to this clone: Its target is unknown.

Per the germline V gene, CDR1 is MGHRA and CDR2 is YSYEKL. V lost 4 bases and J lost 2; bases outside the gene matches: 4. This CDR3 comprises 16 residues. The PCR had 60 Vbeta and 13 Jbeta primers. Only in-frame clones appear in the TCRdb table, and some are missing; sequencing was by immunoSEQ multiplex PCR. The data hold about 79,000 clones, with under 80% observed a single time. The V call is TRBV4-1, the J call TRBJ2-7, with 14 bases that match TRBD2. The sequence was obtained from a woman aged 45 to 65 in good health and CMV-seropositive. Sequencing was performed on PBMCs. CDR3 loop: CASSRTSGGSTYEQYF. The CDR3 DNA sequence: TGCGCCAGCAGCCGGACTAGCGGGGGGTCTACCTACGAGCAGTACTTC.